Detailed here is one T cell receptor (beta chain). In the authors' workflow: Amplification with reference gene primers provided the estimates of nucleated cell counts. The protocol was immunoSEQ multiplex PCR, while the TCRdb copy is restricted to in-frame clones and leaves out a portion. V and J calls and clone size are given by that table; D and trimming were obtained from the DNA. The repertoire holds fewer than 250,000 clones, with about four fifths as singletons. Deletions cut 0 bases from V and 0 bases from J, with 8 bases between. Germline lookup yields CDR1 LGHDT and CDR2 YNNKEL (reference sequence). CDR3 length: 15 residues. The data derive from a study of blood T cell repertoires in COVID-19. For the study at large: Acute-phase and convalescent COVID-19 samples originated in the United States, Italy and Spain. T cells, B-cell-depleted T cells, or PBMCs supplied cDNA or gDNA.

The rearrangement uses TRBV3-1 (or the pseudogene TRBV3-2) and TRBJ1-2, with D uncertain. Sequenced: peripheral blood. The source is a woman in her thirties or forties with active or convalescent COVID-19. The CDR3 bases are TGTGCCAGCAGCCAAGAGAGACACCCTAACTATGGCTACACCTTC. Translated: CASSQERHPNYGYTF.